Below are 5 T cell receptor beta chains sequenced from a single sample in a study of identical twins. TCRdb passed the 5' RACE reads through MiXCR, listing each CDR3 protein once. This sample has over 200,000 distinct CDR3 sequences, with over 8% found just once. The material sequenced was memory (CD45RO+) T cells sorted from blood. Every receptor here comes from a woman younger than 30 in good health.

The chain uses TRBV10-3 and TRBJ2-3; 11 nucleotides align to TRBD2. The V and J ends lost 8 bases and 6 bases, in that order; junction bases with no gene match: 4. The CDR3 runs to 13 residues. Germline V gives CDR1 ENHRY, CDR2 SYGVKD. Written as DNA, the CDR3 is TGTGCCATCGGTAGCGGGAGGGATGATACGCAGTATTTT. Its translation is CAIGSGRDDTQYF.

This clonotype was counted between two and nine times. The rearrangement links TRBV5-1 to TRBJ2-7, with D perhaps TRBD2 (5 bases). The CDR3 is 14 residues long. Germline loops: CDR1 SGHRS, CDR2 YFSETQ. V was cut by 2 bases and J by 2 bases, with 11 bases left in between. CDR3 protein: CASSFIPGTYEQYF. The CDR3 DNA sequence: TGCGCCAGCAGCTTTATCCCGGGAACCTACGAGCAGTACTTC.

CDR3 amino acids: CASSYPNLQGGNYGYTF. The CDR3 DNA sequence: TGTGCCAGCAGTTACCCTAATCTACAGGGAGGAAACTATGGCTACACCTTC. The genes are TRBV6-5 and TRBJ1-2; perhaps TRBD1 as D (6 bases). V gave up 2 bases and J gave up 2 bases, with 18 bases separating them. Germline CDR1 is MNHEY and CDR2 is SVGAGI. The CDR3 consists of 17 residues.

This clonotype has just a few counts. The CDR3 bases are TGTGCCAGCACAAACAGGGGTGGTGATACGCAGTATTTT. Translating it yields CASTNRGGDTQYF. The chain joins TRBV18 to TRBJ2-3; TRBD1 matches at 7 bases. The germline V gene has CDR1 KGHSH and CDR2 LQKENI. There are 13 residues in the CDR3. J lost 6 bases, V lost 8 bases, and 8 bases had no gene match.

This chain links TRBV7-3 with TRBJ2-1; no clear D gene. The germline V gene encodes CDR1 SGHTA and CDR2 FQGTGA. The CDR3 covers 17 residues. The ends were cut back, 5 bases at V and 7 bases at J, with 24 bases in the middle. The DNA for the CDR3 is TGTGCCAGCAGCCTGCGCCCCCAGCGACTCCAGGATAATGAGCAGTTCTTC. As protein: CASSLRPQRLQDNEQFF.